These 21 T cell receptor beta chains came from one sample sequenced in a study of graft-versus-host responses after intestinal transplantation. Only in-frame clones appear in the TCRdb table, and some are missing; sequencing was by immunoSEQ multiplex PCR. The sample includes 10,000 or so clones, about 96% of them seen just once. The starting material was bone marrow, obtained about 500 days after intestinal transplantation. The receptor set was obtained from a human patient who received an intestinal transplant, so some T cells may come from the graft donor.

The V call is TRBV29-1, the J call TRBJ2-5; tentative D call: TRBD1 (6 bases). The germline CDR1 and CDR2 sequences are SQVTM and ANQGSEA. The ends were cut back, 6 bases at V and 1 base at J, with 15 bases in the middle. CDR3 size: 14 residues. The CDR3 DNA is TGCAGCGTGGATACAGGGATCCTCCAAGAGACCCAGTACTTC. It specifies CSVDTGILQETQYF.

The chain couples TRBV7-8 to TRBJ2-1; D may be TRBD1 (6 bases). CDR3 size: 14 residues. V lost 5 bases to trimming and J lost 8 bases, with 16 bases between them. Per the germline V gene, CDR1 is SGHVS and CDR2 is FQNEAQ. This chain's CDR3 is CASSRSGVRDEQFF. The DNA of the CDR3 is TGTGCCAGCAGCCGCTCAGGGGTTCGGGATGAGCAGTTCTTC.

This rearrangement joins TRBV28 to TRBJ2-3; a possible D gene is TRBD1 (5 bases). From germline, CDR1 is MDHEN and CDR2 SYDVKM. The ends were cut back, 3 bases at V and 10 bases at J, with 8 bases in the middle. The CDR3 consists of 11 residues. The CDR3 is CASSLSGSQYF. CDR3 bases: TGTGCCAGCAGTTTGTCAGGGTCGCAGTATTTT.

J is TRBJ2-7 and V is TRBV19; 11 bases fit TRBD2. V shed 3 bases and J 3 bases; nucleotides not matched to a gene: 10. The CDR3 has 17 residues. The germline CDR1 and CDR2 sequences are LNHDA and SQIVND (reference sequence). The CDR3 bases are TGTGCCAGTAGTATCACTTTAGCGGGAGGGCCGTTCTACGAGCAGTACTTC. Protein sequence: CASSITLAGGPFYEQYF.

The chain combines TRBV5-1 with TRBJ2-7; no definite D call. Germline V gene data show CDR1 as SGHRS and CDR2 as YFSETQ. Trimming left V 0 bases short and J 0 bases short, with 10 bases between. The CDR3 consists of 15 residues. The CDR3 nucleotides read TGCGCCAGCAGCTTGGACGGTGAACTCTCCTACGAGCAGTACTTC. The encoded protein is CASSLDGELSYEQYF.

This chain uses TRBV5-4 with TRBJ2-3; D perhaps matches TRBD2 (6 bases). The CDR3 has 16 amino acids. V lost 2 bases to trimming and J lost 3 bases, with 16 bases between them. Germline V lookup: CDR1 SGHNT, CDR2 YYREEE (reference sequence). As DNA, the CDR3 is TGTGCCAGCAGCTTAACCAGCGGGTTCCGAACAGATACGCAGTATTTT. This encodes CASSLTSGFRTDTQYF.

CDR3 in DNA: TGTGCCAGTAGTCGACTAGCGGGTTCCTACGAGCAGTACTTC. Translated, it gives CASSRLAGSYEQYF. This chain connects TRBV19 to TRBJ2-7, with 10 nucleotides matching TRBD2. Looked up from germline, CDR1 is LNHDA and CDR2 is SQIVND (reference sequence). The ends lost 5 bases at V and 1 base at J; junction bases unmatched: 2. The CDR3 sequence is 14 residues long.

V usage is TRBV11-3 and J usage is TRBJ1-1, with D perhaps TRBD1 (6 bases). This CDR3 spans 13 amino acids. The ends were cut back, 4 bases at V and 4 bases at J, with 10 bases in the middle. Germline values: CDR1 SGHNT, CDR2 YENEEA. The CDR3 loop reads CASSYRGATEAFF. CDR3 nucleotides: TGTGCCAGCAGCTACCGGGGGGCCACTGAAGCTTTCTTT.

This clone has only one observation. V gene TRBV19 combines with J gene TRBJ2-7; D uncertain. This CDR3 comprises 14 residues. CDR1 LNHDA and CDR2 SQIVND come from the germline V gene (reference sequence). Trimming took 6 bases from V and 4 from J, leaving 16 bases between them. The CDR3 DNA sequence: TGTGCCAGTAGCAAGGACGGAAGATTGTACGAGCAGTACTTC. Its translation is CASSKDGRLYEQYF.

This chain connects TRBV4-1 to TRBJ2-1; D is perhaps TRBD2 (6 bases). The V end lost 0 bases, the J end lost 7 bases, and 25 bases lay between the germline ends. The CDR3 runs 19 residues. CDR1 MGHRA and CDR2 YSYEKL come from the germline V gene. This CDR3 reads CASSQDNPGLVRRINEQFF. The CDR3, as DNA: TGCGCCAGCAGCCAAGATAACCCGGGACTCGTTAGAAGAATTAATGAGCAGTTCTTC.

This clone has a single count. V is TRBV9 and J is TRBJ2-1, with D perhaps matching TRBD1 or TRBD2 (6 bases each). Germline CDR1 is SGDLS and CDR2 is YYNGEE. V lost 3 bases to trimming and J lost 2 bases, with 9 bases between them. The CDR3 runs 14 residues. The CDR3 bases are TGTGCCAGCAGCGCGGGGGACACCTACAATGAGCAGTTCTTC. This translates into CASSAGDTYNEQFF.

This chain connects TRBV28 to TRBJ1-4, with D unresolved. Trimming removed 10 bases from V and 4 bases from J, with 16 bases in between. Germline values: CDR1 MDHEN, CDR2 SYDVKM. The CDR3 is made up of 14 amino acids. The CDR3 DNA sequence: TGTGCCACAACGACCGGACGGATTAATGAAAAACTGTTTTTT. The encoded protein is CATTTGRINEKLFF.

J is TRBJ2-7 and V is TRBV29-1; D possibly uses TRBD1 or TRBD2 (5 bases each). Germline CDR1 reads SQVTM; CDR2 reads ANQGSEA. Trimming stripped 7 bases from V and 0 bases from J, with 22 bases between. The CDR3 runs to 16 residues. The CDR3 DNA reads as TGCAGCGGTGGGGAGCGGTCGGGGCGTAGCTCCTACGAGCAGTACTTC. As protein: CSGGERSGRSSYEQYF.

This clone occurred once. The rearrangement links TRBV9 to TRBJ2-3; D is unclear. CDR3 length: 12 residues. Trimming pared 0 bases from V and 3 bases from J, leaving 2 bases between. Germline V gene lookup returns CDR1 SGDLS and CDR2 YYNGEE. The CDR3: CASSVETDTQYF. The DNA for the CDR3 is TGTGCCAGCAGCGTAGAAACAGATACGCAGTATTTT.

This chain connects TRBV7-9 to TRBJ1-2; no definite D call. The germline V gene has CDR1 SEHNR and CDR2 FQNEAQ (reference sequence). This CDR3 contains 12 residues. Trimming cost V 7 bases and J 6 bases, with 12 bases left between them. CDR3: CASTLGVNGYTF. The CDR3 region has the DNA TGTGCCAGCACCTTGGGAGTTAATGGCTACACCTTC.

This chain joins TRBV10-3 and TRBJ2-6, with 10 bases identical to TRBD1. CDR1 and CDR2 (germline): ENHRY, SYGVKD. The CDR3 is 18 residues long. V was clipped by 7 bases and J by 0 bases; unmatched bases: 9. Here the CDR3 reads CAINRDRGRDSGANVLTF. The CDR3 bases are TGTGCCATCAACCGAGACAGGGGGCGCGACTCTGGGGCCAACGTCCTGACTTTC.

V is TRBV27 and J is TRBJ2-7, with TRBD2 matching over 8 bases. Trimming removed 5 bases from V and 2 bases from J; junction bases left unmatched: 2. The CDR3 runs to 13 residues. In germline, CDR1 is MNHEY, CDR2 SMNVEV (reference sequence). The CDR3 spells CASSAGGAYEQYF. Here the CDR3 DNA reads TGTGCCAGCAGTGCCGGGGGGGCCTACGAGCAGTACTTC.

The V gene is TRBV4-1, the J gene TRBJ1-4; TRBD1 agrees at 11 bases. The CDR3 consists of 14 residues. V was pared by 5 bases and J by 4 bases, with 0 bases of the junction left unmatched. Germline CDR1 is MGHRA and CDR2 is YSYEKL. The CDR3 protein is CASSGTGGNEKLFF. The CDR3 DNA reads as TGCGCCAGCAGCGGGACAGGGGGTAATGAAAAACTGTTTTTT.

V is TRBV27 and J is TRBJ2-1, with D possibly TRBD1 on 6 matching bases. This CDR3 is 14 amino acids long. Germline V gene data show CDR1 as MNHEY and CDR2 as SMNVEV (reference sequence). V was shortened by 6 bases and J by 8 bases, with 17 bases between the two germline ends. As DNA, the CDR3 is TGTGCCAGCAGCCTGAGACCTGGGGGCCATGAGCAGTTCTTC. It encodes CASSLRPGGHEQFF.

The count of this clone is one. This sequence joins TRBV5-5 and TRBJ2-1; 11 bases line up with TRBD1. CDR1 is SGHKS and CDR2 is YYEKEE in the germline V gene (reference sequence). The CDR3 is made up of 16 amino acids. With V trimmed by 3 bases and J by 6 bases, 8 bases remained unmatched. The CDR3 is CASSYIPGTGGNEQFF. Here the CDR3 DNA reads TGTGCCAGCAGCTACATCCCCGGGACAGGGGGCAATGAGCAGTTCTTC.

This rearrangement joins TRBV28 to TRBJ1-4; D is possibly TRBD1 (5 bases). Germline V gene lookup returns CDR1 MDHEN and CDR2 SYDVKM. The CDR3 spans 14 residues. Trimming took off 6 bases at V and 5 bases at J, with 13 bases between the two ends. CDR3 residues: CASSPDSYNEKLFF. CDR3 nucleotides: TGTGCCAGCAGCCCAGACAGTTACAATGAAAAACTGTTTTTT.